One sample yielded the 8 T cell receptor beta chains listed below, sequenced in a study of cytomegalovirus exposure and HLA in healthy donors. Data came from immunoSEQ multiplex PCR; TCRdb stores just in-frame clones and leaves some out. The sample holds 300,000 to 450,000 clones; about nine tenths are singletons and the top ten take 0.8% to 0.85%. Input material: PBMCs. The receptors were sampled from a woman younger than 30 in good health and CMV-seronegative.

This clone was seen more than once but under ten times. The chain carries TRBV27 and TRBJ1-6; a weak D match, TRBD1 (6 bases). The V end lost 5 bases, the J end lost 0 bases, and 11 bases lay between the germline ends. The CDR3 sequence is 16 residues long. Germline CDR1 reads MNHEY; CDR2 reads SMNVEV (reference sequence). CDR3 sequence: CASSVGGRSYNSPLHF. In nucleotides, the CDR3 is TGTGCCAGCAGTGTTGGGGGCCGCTCCTATAATTCACCCCTCCACTTT.

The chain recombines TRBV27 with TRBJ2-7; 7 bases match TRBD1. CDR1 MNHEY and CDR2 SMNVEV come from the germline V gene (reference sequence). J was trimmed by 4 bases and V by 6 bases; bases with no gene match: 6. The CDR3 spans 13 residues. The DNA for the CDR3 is TGTGCCAGCAGGGGGACAGAGGATTACGAGCAGTACTTC. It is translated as CASRGTEDYEQYF.

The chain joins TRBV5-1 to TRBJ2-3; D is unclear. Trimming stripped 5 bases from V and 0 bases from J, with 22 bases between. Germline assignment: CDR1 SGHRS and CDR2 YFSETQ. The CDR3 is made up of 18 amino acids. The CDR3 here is CASSAKGVTPFSTDTQYF. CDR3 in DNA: TGCGCCAGCAGTGCTAAAGGAGTCACTCCCTTTAGCACAGATACGCAGTATTTT.

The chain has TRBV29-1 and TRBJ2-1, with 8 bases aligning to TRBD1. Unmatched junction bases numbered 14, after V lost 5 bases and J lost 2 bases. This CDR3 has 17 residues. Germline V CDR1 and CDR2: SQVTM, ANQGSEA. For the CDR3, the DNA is TGCAGCGTTTCGGGACAGGATATTCCTTCAGCCTACAATGAGCAGTTCTTC. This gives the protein CSVSGQDIPSAYNEQFF.

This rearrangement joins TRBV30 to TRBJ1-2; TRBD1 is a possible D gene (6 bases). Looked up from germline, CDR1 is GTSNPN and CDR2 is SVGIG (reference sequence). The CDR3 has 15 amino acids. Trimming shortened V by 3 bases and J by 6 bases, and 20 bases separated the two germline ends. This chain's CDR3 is CAWRYQQGLQDGYTF. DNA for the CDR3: TGTGCCTGGAGGTATCAACAGGGTTTACAAGATGGCTACACCTTC.

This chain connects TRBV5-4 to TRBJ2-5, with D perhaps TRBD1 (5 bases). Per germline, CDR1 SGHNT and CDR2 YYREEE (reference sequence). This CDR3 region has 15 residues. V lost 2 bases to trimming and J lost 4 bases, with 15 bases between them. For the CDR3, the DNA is TGTGCCAGCAGCTTACAGGACATATTGGGAGAGACCCAGTACTTC. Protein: CASSLQDILGETQYF.

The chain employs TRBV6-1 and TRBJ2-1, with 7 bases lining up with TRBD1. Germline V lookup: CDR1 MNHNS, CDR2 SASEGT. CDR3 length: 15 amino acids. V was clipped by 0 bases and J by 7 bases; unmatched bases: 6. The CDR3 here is CASSEALGGSNEQFF. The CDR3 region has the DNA TGTGCCAGCAGTGAAGCTTTAGGGGGCTCGAATGAGCAGTTCTTC.

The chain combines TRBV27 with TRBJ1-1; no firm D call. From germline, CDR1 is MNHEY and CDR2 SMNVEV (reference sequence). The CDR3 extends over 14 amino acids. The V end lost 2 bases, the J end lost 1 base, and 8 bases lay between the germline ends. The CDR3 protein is CASSLSRGNTEAFF. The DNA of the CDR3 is TGTGCCAGCAGTTTAAGTCGGGGGAACACTGAAGCTTTCTTT.